Each of the 20 T cell receptor beta chains below was sequenced from the same sample in a study of shared clonotypes between healthy human individuals. TCRdb keeps only in-frame clones here, not all; method: immunoSEQ multiplex PCR. The table records about 680,000 clones, around 92% of them present only once. It was CD45RO-negative cells, positively selected for CCR7, that made up naive CD8 cells, with terminally differentiated effector memory CD45RA+ cells excluded. The sample comprised naive CD8+ T cells sorted from blood. The receptor source for this set is a man younger than 40 in good health.

This clone occurred once. V is TRBV6-5 and J is TRBJ1-2; D not certain. Trimming removed 0 bases at V and 1 base at J, with 9 bases between. This CDR3 has 15 amino acids. Looked up from germline, CDR1 is MNHEY and CDR2 is SVGAGI. CDR3 DNA sequence: TGTGCCAGCAGTTACTCGCTCGGTATTAACTATGGCTACACCTTC. This gives the protein CASSYSLGINYGYTF.

The chain joins TRBV20-1 to TRBJ2-7, with D perhaps TRBD1 (5 bases). Germline CDR1 DFQATT, CDR2 SNEGSKA (reference sequence). V was trimmed by 6 bases and J by 6 bases, leaving 12 bases between them. The CDR3 runs to 11 residues. The CDR3, as DNA: TGCAGTGCCACGGAAGGGGCCGAGCAGTACTTC. Amino acids: CSATEGAEQYF.

This chain uses TRBV19 with TRBJ2-7; 7 nucleotides line up with TRBD1. This CDR3 spans 15 amino acids. V lost 5 bases to trimming and J lost 4 bases; unmatched junction nucleotides: 11. Germline lookup yields CDR1 LNHDA and CDR2 SQIVND (reference sequence). CDR3 sequence (DNA): TGTGCCAGTAGTGCATCCGGGACAGAACTATACGAGCAGTACTTC. Amino acid sequence: CASSASGTELYEQYF.

The gene calls are TRBV30 and TRBJ2-7, with 12 bases that match TRBD1. Germline V gene sequence: CDR1 GTSNPN, CDR2 SVGIG (reference sequence). The CDR3 is 14 amino acids. The ends lost 2 bases at V and 6 bases at J; junction bases unmatched: 5. The CDR3 DNA follows: TGTGCCTGGAGTTACCGGGACAGGGGGCGCGAGCAGTACTTC. This codes for CAWSYRDRGREQYF.

This chain's CDR3 is CASAPMGGSYEQYF. CDR3 in DNA: TGCGCCAGCGCCCCGATGGGGGGCTCCTACGAGCAGTACTTC. The chain links TRBV5-1 to TRBJ2-7; tentative D call: TRBD2 (6 bases). CDR3 length: 14 amino acids. Germline V gives CDR1 SGHRS, CDR2 YFSETQ. The ends were cut back, 7 bases at V and 0 bases at J, with 14 bases in the middle.

The chain has TRBV7-9 and TRBJ2-2; D remains unclear. V lost 6 bases and J lost 3, with 14 bases in between. This CDR3 is 15 amino acids long. Per the germline V gene, CDR1 is SEHNR and CDR2 is FQNEAQ (reference sequence). CDR3 in DNA: TGTGCCAGCAGAAGACCAGGTGGCCACACCGGGGAGCTGTTTTTT. Translation gives CASRRPGGHTGELFF.

The genes are TRBV9 and TRBJ1-2; no clear D gene. Trimming removed 4 bases at V and 6 bases at J, with 10 bases between. The CDR3 has 12 residues. Germline V CDR1 and CDR2: SGDLS, YYNGEE. CDR3 DNA: TGTGCCAGCAGCCGATCCGGAGATGGCTACACCTTC. Translation gives CASSRSGDGYTF.

This chain connects TRBV20-1 to TRBJ1-5; no clear D. CDR3 length: 9 amino acids. Germline values: CDR1 DFQATT, CDR2 SNEGSKA (reference sequence). Trimming took off 7 bases at V and 11 bases at J, with 9 bases between the two ends. As DNA, the CDR3 is TGCAGTGTTAAGTGGTCCCAGCATTTT. This encodes CSVKWSQHF.

The chain links TRBV12-5 to TRBJ2-2; 11 bases agree with TRBD2. The CDR3 is made up of 16 amino acids. V dropped 2 bases and J dropped 4; count of bases not matched to a gene: 3. Looked up from germline, CDR1 is LGHNT and CDR2 is FRNRAP. The CDR3 protein is CASGLTSGRSTGELFF. In nucleotides, the CDR3 is TGTGCTAGTGGTTTGACTAGCGGGAGATCCACCGGGGAGCTGTTTTTT.

The V and J genes are TRBV27 and TRBJ2-1; no definite D call. The CDR3 has 14 residues. V was clipped by 3 bases and J by 0 bases, with 6 bases between them. Germline CDR1 and CDR2: MNHEY and SMNVEV (reference sequence). The DNA of the CDR3 is TGTGCCAGCAGTTTCCGTAGCTCCTACAATGAGCAGTTCTTC. Translated, it gives CASSFRSSYNEQFF.

The V gene is TRBV28, the J gene TRBJ2-1; D ambiguous. Germline CDR1 and CDR2: MDHEN and SYDVKM. The CDR3 sequence is 11 residues long. The V end lost 6 bases, the J end lost 8 bases, and 8 bases lay between the germline ends. The CDR3 spells CASSQTDEQFF. CDR3 nucleotide sequence: TGTGCCAGCAGCCAGACTGATGAGCAGTTCTTC.

The chain links TRBV15 to TRBJ1-1, with no clear D. The CDR3 extends over 14 amino acids. Germline CDR1 reads LNHNV; CDR2 reads YYDKDF (reference sequence). Deletions cut 3 bases from V and 6 bases from J, with 14 bases between. The DNA of the CDR3 is TGTGCCACCAGCAGCCGTCTCGGGCCCCCTGAAGCTTTCTTT. Translated, it gives CATSSRLGPPEAFF.

Concerning this clone: One end of the junction is discordant with germline, which a read error may explain. Here the CDR3 DNA reads TGTGCCAGCAGCCAGACTAGCTCCCACGAGCAGTACTTC. Translated, it gives CASSQTSSHEQYF. The chain has TRBV6-5 and TRBJ2-7; 7 bases map to TRBD2. The CDR3 has 13 amino acids. Germline V CDR1 and CDR2: MNHEY, SVGAGI.

The chain couples TRBV7-6 to TRBJ2-7, with D possibly TRBD2 on 6 matching bases. The CDR3 extends over 14 amino acids. Germline CDR1 reads SGHVS; CDR2 reads FNYEAQ. The ends were cut back, 5 bases at V and 3 bases at J, with 14 bases in the middle. Here the CDR3 DNA reads TGTGCCAGCAGCCCCAGCGGGTCCTACTACGAGCAGTACTTC. It codes for CASSPSGSYYEQYF. Drawing the rest from reference TRBV7-6 and TRBJ2-7, the complete variable domain is GAGVSQSPRYKVTKRGQDVALRCDPISGHVSLYWYRQALGQGPEFLTYFNYEAQQDKSGLPNDRFSAERPEGSISTLTIQRTEQRDSAMYRCASSPSGSYYEQYFGPGTRLTVT.

This clone was recorded a few times. This chain links TRBV4-1 with TRBJ2-7; D is uncertain. V shed 5 bases and J shed 3 bases, with 11 bases lying between them. The CDR3 is 13 residues long. The germline V gene has CDR1 MGHRA and CDR2 YSYEKL. The CDR3 protein is CASSSRLDYEQYF. CDR3 in DNA: TGCGCCAGCAGCTCGAGACTGGACTACGAGCAGTACTTC.

In the case of this clone: This specimen includes other DNA sequences encoding the same CDR3. The V gene is TRBV7-9, the J gene TRBJ1-5, with D unclear. V lost 8 bases and J lost 4, with 9 bases in between. CDR3 size: 12 residues. Looked up from germline, CDR1 is SEHNR and CDR2 is FQNEAQ (reference sequence). CDR3 bases: TGTGCCAGCGGTCGGGCGAATCAGCCCCAGCATTTT. It yields the protein CASGRANQPQHF.

The chain joins TRBV4-1 to TRBJ2-7; 13 bases are shared with TRBD2. There are 16 residues in the CDR3. With V trimmed by 2 bases and J by 4 bases, 5 bases remained unmatched. Looked up from germline, CDR1 is MGHRA and CDR2 is YSYEKL. This CDR3 is CASSQRGLAGRYEQYF. The CDR3 bases are TGCGCCAGCAGCCAAAGGGGACTAGCGGGACGGTACGAGCAGTACTTC.

The chain joins TRBV28 to TRBJ1-1; the match to TRBD1 covers 7 bases. Germline loops: CDR1 MDHEN, CDR2 SYDVKM. The V and J ends lost 4 bases and 0 bases, in that order; junction bases with no gene match: 5. CDR3 size: 15 residues. The CDR3 loop reads CASSSAGGVNTEAFF. CDR3 DNA: TGTGCCAGCAGTTCGGCAGGGGGAGTGAACACTGAAGCTTTCTTT.

The V call is TRBV28, the J call TRBJ1-2; 9 bases match TRBD1. The V gene's germline CDR1 is MDHEN and CDR2 SYDVKM. The CDR3 sequence is 15 residues long. After removal of 10 bases from V and 6 bases from J, the junction contained 15 bases not matched to a gene. CDR3 amino acids: CAIQLRGTGSDGYTF. For the CDR3, the DNA is TGTGCCATTCAGTTACGGGGGACAGGGTCGGATGGCTACACCTTC.

The chain combines TRBV7-9 with TRBJ2-2; either TRBD1 or TRBD2 may fit D (6 bases each). Per the germline V gene, CDR1 is SEHNR and CDR2 is FQNEAQ (reference sequence). This CDR3 region has 15 residues. Trimming stripped 6 bases from V and 7 bases from J, with 18 bases between. The CDR3 is CASSPKGGVFGELFF. The CDR3 nucleotides are TGTGCCAGCAGTCCGAAGGGGGGCGTATTCGGGGAGCTGTTTTTT.